This TCR beta chain was observed in a study of cytomegalovirus exposure and HLA in healthy donors. Broader study findings: A cluster of highly shared sequence variants was likely a sequencing artifact.

Notes on this clone: Its antigen is unidentified.

A multiplex PCR was run with 60 Vbeta primers and 13 Jbeta primers. The protocol was immunoSEQ multiplex PCR, while the TCRdb copy is restricted to in-frame clones and leaves out a portion. Of tens of thousands of clones listed, over 60% were seen once; the top ten hold about 3.9%. J lost 4 bases, V lost 8 bases, and 8 bases had no gene match. The CDR3 covers 14 residues. The germline V gene encodes CDR1 KGHSH and CDR2 LQKENI. The sequenced material came from PBMCs. The sequence was obtained from a man aged 25 to 40 in good health and CMV-seronegative. The chain recombines TRBV18 with TRBJ2-7; 10 bases map to TRBD2. The CDR3 sequence: CASAGTSDGYEQYF. As DNA, the CDR3 is TGTGCCAGCGCCGGGACTAGCGACGGTTACGAGCAGTACTTC.